This T cell receptor beta chain derives from a study of shared T cell receptors in the human thymus. TCRdb's table, derived via immunoSEQ multiplex PCR, lists solely in-frame clones and lacks some. The table records around 730,000 clones, 80% to 90% of them present only once. Trimming pared 5 bases from V and 7 bases from J, leaving 21 bases between. Per the germline V gene, CDR1 is MDHEN and CDR2 is SYDVKM. There are 15 residues in the CDR3. These data were likewise used in another study, on human thymus T cells. That source notes: The people who donated were healthy Finnish babies having corrective surgery for congenital heart defects. Corrective cardiac operations yielded the resected thymus tissue. In thymic and blood repertoires alike, V and J usage looked biased.

Sequenced sample: thymocytes. The chain couples TRBV28 to TRBJ2-7; a possible D gene is TRBD2 (5 bases). The source is a girl under three years old with a congenital heart defect. CDR3 sequence reads: CASSVTGNNRYEQYF. The CDR3 DNA reads as TGTGCCAGCAGTGTTACGGGAAATAACCGTTATGAGCAGTACTTC.